This T cell receptor (beta chain) appears in the sequencing data of a study of shared clonotypes between healthy human individuals. Study-level information: A few men and a couple of women, aged 18 to 49, were donors. Notes on the study in general: The sharing of about 5% of naive CD4 clonotypes was seen across several donors. Memory subsets generally showed lower estimated richness than naive subsets.

Source study methods: ImmunoSEQ sequences covered only the junction and lacked quality scores; filtering therefore differed. The table came from immunoSEQ multiplex PCR; TCRdb's copy has only in-frame clones and leaves some out. Clone size and V and J calls were adopted from that table, with D and trimming inferred from the DNA. The table records 2 million to 3 million clones, 90% to 95% of them present only once. Deletions cut 0 bases from V and 7 bases from J, with 10 bases between. CDR3 length: 15 residues. Germline V gives CDR1 SGHAT, CDR2 FQNNGV. On this clone itself: Its antigen is unknown.

This TCR was recovered from a man aged 18 to 29 in good health. Some clones in this sample may be carry-over from other donors' samples. The chain recombines TRBV11-2 with TRBJ1-6, with D hard to call. The source material was naive CD4+ T cells from PBMCs. Regarding subset: CD45RA+ positively selected. As DNA, the CDR3 is TGTGCCAGCAGCTTAGATGGAGGGCGGAATTCACCCCTCCACTTT. It translates to CASSLDGGRNSPLHF.